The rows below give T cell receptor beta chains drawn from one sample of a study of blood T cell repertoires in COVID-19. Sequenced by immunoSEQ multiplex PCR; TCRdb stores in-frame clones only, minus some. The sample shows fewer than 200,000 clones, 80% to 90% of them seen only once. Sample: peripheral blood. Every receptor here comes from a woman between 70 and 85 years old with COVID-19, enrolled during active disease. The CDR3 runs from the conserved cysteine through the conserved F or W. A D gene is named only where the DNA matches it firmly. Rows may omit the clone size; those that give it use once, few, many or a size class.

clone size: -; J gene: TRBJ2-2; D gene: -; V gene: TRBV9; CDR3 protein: CASSVWESTGELFF; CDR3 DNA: TGTGCCAGCAGCGTGTGGGAGAGCACCGGGGAGCTGTTTTTT
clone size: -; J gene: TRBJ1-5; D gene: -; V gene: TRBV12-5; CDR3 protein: CAGRLRDTNQPQHF; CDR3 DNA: TGTGCTGGAAGACTCCGGGACACCAATCAGCCCCAGCATTTT
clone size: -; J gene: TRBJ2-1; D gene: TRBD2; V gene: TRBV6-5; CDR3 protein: CASSYGTSGRATEQFF; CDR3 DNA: TGTGCCAGCAGTTACGGAACTAGCGGGAGGGCCACTGAGCAGTTCTTC
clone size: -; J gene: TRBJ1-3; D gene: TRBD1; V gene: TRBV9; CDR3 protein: CASSVGAGQGGNTIYF; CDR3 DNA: TGTGCCAGCAGCGTAGGAGCTGGACAGGGGGGTAACACCATATATTTT
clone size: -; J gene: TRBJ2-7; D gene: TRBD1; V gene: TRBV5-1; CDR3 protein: CASSSPGQGAASSYEQYF; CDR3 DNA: TGCGCCAGCAGCTCTCCGGGACAGGGGGCCGCAAGCTCCTACGAGCAGTACTTC
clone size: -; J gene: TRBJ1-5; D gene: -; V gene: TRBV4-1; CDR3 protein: CASSHPRPGEVQPQHF; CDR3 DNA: TGCGCCAGCAGCCACCCCAGACCGGGGGAGGTTCAGCCCCAGCATTTT
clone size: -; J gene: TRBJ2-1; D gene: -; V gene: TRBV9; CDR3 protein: CASSGAGSYNEQFF; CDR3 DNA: TGTGCCAGCAGCGGAGCGGGTTCCTACAATGAGCAGTTCTTC
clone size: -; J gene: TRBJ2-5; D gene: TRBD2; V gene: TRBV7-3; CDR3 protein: CASSQGLAGETQYF; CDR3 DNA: TGTGCCAGCAGCCAGGGACTAGCTGGGGAGACCCAGTACTTC
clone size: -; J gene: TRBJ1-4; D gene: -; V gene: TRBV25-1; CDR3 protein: CASSPGAGREKLFF; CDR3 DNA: TGTGCCAGCTCCCCTGGGGCAGGTCGAGAAAAACTGTTTTTT
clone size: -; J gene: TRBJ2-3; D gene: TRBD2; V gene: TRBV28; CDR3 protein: CASNTLTSGTDTQYF; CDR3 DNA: TGTGCCAGCAATACCCTGACTAGCGGGACTGATACGCAGTATTTT
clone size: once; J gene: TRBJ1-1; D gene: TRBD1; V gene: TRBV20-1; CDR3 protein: CSASGTDEAFF; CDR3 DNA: TGCAGTGCTAGTGGGACAGATGAAGCTTTCTTT
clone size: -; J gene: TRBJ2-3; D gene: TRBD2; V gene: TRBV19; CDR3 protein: CASSISGGTLDTQYF; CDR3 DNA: TGTGCCAGTAGTATTAGCGGGGGCACTTTAGATACGCAGTATTTT
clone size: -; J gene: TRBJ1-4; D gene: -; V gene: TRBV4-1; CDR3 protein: CASSQDGRPEEKLFF; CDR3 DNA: TGCGCCAGCAGCCAAGACGGGAGGCCCGAGGAAAAACTGTTTTTT
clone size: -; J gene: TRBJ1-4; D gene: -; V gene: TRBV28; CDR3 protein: CASSRGGGANEKLFF; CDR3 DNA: TGTGCCAGCAGCCGAGGGGGAGGGGCAAATGAAAAACTGTTTTTT
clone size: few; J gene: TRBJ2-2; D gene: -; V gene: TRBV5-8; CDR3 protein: CASKMRGIGELFF; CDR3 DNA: TGTGCCAGCAAGATGAGGGGGATCGGGGAGCTGTTTTTT
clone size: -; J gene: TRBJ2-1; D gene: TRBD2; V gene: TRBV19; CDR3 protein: CASSVGTSAHNEQFF; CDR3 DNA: TGTGCCAGTAGTGTTGGGACTAGCGCCCACAATGAGCAGTTCTTC